The rows below give T cell receptor beta chains drawn from one sample of a study of T cell repertoires in cytomegalovirus infection. These receptors lack a known antigen. TCRdb reanalysed the reads using MiXCR and keeps one entry per CDR3 protein. Found here are 800,000 to 950,000 distinct CDR3 sequences, approximately 32% of them singletons; the top ten hold 9.5% to 15%. Sequencing was performed on cultured CD8+ T cells from PBMCs, taken from culture after CMV antigen stimulation. The receptors were gathered from a human donor in good health (CMV status not recorded). Some clones in this sample may be carry-over from other donors' samples. CDR3s include the opening cysteine and the closing phenylalanine or tryptophan. Fields, in order: clone size, D gene, J gene, V gene, CDR3 DNA, CDR3 protein. D genes are given only for firm matches. Some rows have no size entry. The others give once, few or many, or a class for an expanded clone.

.	.	TRBJ1-2	TRBV5-4	TGTGCCAGCAGCTTGAAGAGGGAGAAGCTTAACTATGGCTACACCTTC	CASSLKREKLNYGYTF
.	TRBD1	TRBJ2-1	TRBV27	TGTGCCAGCAGTTTATTAACCGGGACAGAAGAGCAGTTCTTC	CASSLLTGTEEQFF
.	TRBD2	TRBJ2-2	TRBV12-3/TRBV12-4	TGTGCCAGCAGTTTCAGAGTAGCGGGGGCCCCGGTGAACACCGGGGAGCTGTTTTTT	CASSFRVAGAPVNTGELFF
.	.	TRBJ2-7	TRBV6-5	TGTGCCAGCAGTGACGGTTACGAGCTGTACTTC	CASSDGYELYF
.	.	TRBJ2-2	TRBV7-4	TGTGCCAGCAGCGTACCGGGACTTGTCGGGGAGCTGTTTTTT	CASSVPGLVGELFF
many	.	TRBJ2-1	TRBV7-8	TGTGCCAGCAGCTTATTTGGACGGAACACCTACAATGAGCAGTTCTTC	CASSLFGRNTYNEQFF
.	.	TRBJ2-5	TRBV7-9	TGTGCCAGCAGCTCCCCCCGGGGAAGGTACCAAGAGACCCAGTACTTC	CASSSPRGRYQETQYF
.	.	TRBJ2-7	TRBV3-1	TGTGCCAGCAGCCACAGGGGACCTAAGGAGCAGTACTTC	CASSHRGPKEQYF
few	TRBD1	TRBJ1-5	TRBV20-1	TGCAGTGCTAGAGTGGGGGGCAGGGGGCCCAATCAGCCCCAGCATTTT	CSARVGGRGPNQPQHF
.	TRBD1	TRBJ2-2	TRBV19	TGTGCCAGTGGTGACAGGGCAAACACCGGGGAGCTGTTTTTT	CASGDRANTGELFF
few	.	TRBJ1-5	TRBV6-6	TGTGCCAGCACCCCCCAGGGGCGTAGCAATCAGCCCCAGCATTTT	CASTPQGRSNQPQHF
.	.	TRBJ1-1	TRBV7-6	TGTGCCACCCCACCCGGAGGACCAGTCGGCCCGAACACTGAAGCTTTCTTT	CATPPGGPVGPNTEAFF
few	TRBD1	TRBJ2-2	TRBV7-6	TGTGCCAGCAGCGCACAGGGGTACACCGGGGAGCTGTTTTTT	CASSAQGYTGELFF
.	.	TRBJ2-3	TRBV5-5	TGTGCCAGCAGCCGAGGGGGGATCACAGATACGCAGTATTTT	CASSRGGITDTQYF
few	TRBD1	TRBJ1-1	TRBV15	TGTGCCACCAGCAGCGACAGGGCCATGAACACTGAAGCTTTCTTT	CATSSDRAMNTEAFF
.	.	TRBJ2-4	TRBV2	TGTGCCAGCGTCGGAATAGAGGCGACAGGCCCAATAGCCAAAAACATTCAGTACTTC	CASVGIEATGPIAKNIQYF
.	.	TRBJ2-2	TRBV7-8	TGTGCCGTCAAGCAAGTGGACAGGAACACCGGGGAGCTGTTTTTT	CAVKQVDRNTGELFF
few	.	TRBJ2-5	TRBV4-1	TGCGCCAGCAGCACGGGTCGGGCCCTAGGGGAGACCCAGTACTTC	CASSTGRALGETQYF
few	.	TRBJ1-6	TRBV28	TGTGCCAGCAGTTTATTCGGCCCTGGGCCTCGGAGGGGCTCCTATAATTCACCCCTCCACTTT	CASSLFGPGPRRGSYNSPLHF
many	TRBD1	TRBJ2-1	TRBV7-2	TGTGCCAGCAGCTTGGACAGGGGCTCCTACAATGAGCAGTTCTTC	CASSLDRGSYNEQFF
.	TRBD1	TRBJ2-2	TRBV24-1	TGTGCCACCAGTGTTCGGGACAGGGCGACCGGGGAGCTGTTTTTT	CATSVRDRATGELFF
.	TRBD2	TRBJ2-1	TRBV10-2	TGCGCCAGCAGACTAGCGGGGGGCCTAAATGAGCAGTTCTTC	CASRLAGGLNEQFF
.	TRBD2	TRBJ2-1	TRBV5-1	TGCGCCAGCAGCTCTAGACTAGCAGAGGGCTATGAGCAGTTCTTC	CASSSRLAEGYEQFF
.	TRBD1	TRBJ1-2	TRBV27	TGTGCCAGCAGTTTATCGGTGGGCCAGGGGGTTGGCTACACCTTC	CASSLSVGQGVGYTF
.	.	TRBJ2-3	TRBV14	TGTGCCAGCAGCCCGGGGACTCATACGGCGGATACGCAGTATTTT	CASSPGTHTADTQYF
.	TRBD1	TRBJ1-4	TRBV7-9	TGTGCCAGCAGCTTAACGGGACAGGGTGAAAAACTGTTTTTT	CASSLTGQGEKLFF
few	.	TRBJ2-2	TRBV19	TGTGCCAGTAGTATTCGGACTTGGAACACCGGGGAGCTGTTTTTT	CASSIRTWNTGELFF
.	.	TRBJ2-2	TRBV24-1	TGTGCCACCAGTGACCCCATCGGGGAGCTGTTTTTT	CATSDPIGELFF
.	TRBD1	TRBJ1-1	TRBV7-9	TGTGCCAGCAGCTTTGGAGACAGGGGACTCATGAACACTGAAGCTTTCTTT	CASSFGDRGLMNTEAFF